This T cell receptor (beta chain) is drawn from a study of T cell responses to AZD1222 COVID-19 vaccine. Study-level results: Increases in Spike-specific TCR breadth and depth were seen after two AZD1222 doses. There were vaccine-associated CD4 TCRs across spike, dominant at 160-218 and 743-854. Females outnumbered males among donors, who were mostly white British; clonal diversity was possibly underestimated. Repertoire sampling happened only post peak T cell response.

A note on this clone: Its target is unknown.

Looked up from germline, CDR1 is SGHTA and CDR2 is FQGNSA. The CDR3 covers 15 residues. The V end lost 5 bases, the J end lost 0 bases, and 11 bases lay between the germline ends. The data were produced by immunoSEQ multiplex PCR, yet TCRdb's version contains in-frame clones alone and is incomplete. The sample contains fewer than 200,000 clones, less than 90% of which appear only once. The chain employs TRBV7-2 and TRBJ1-5, with D possibly matching TRBD1 (5 bases). The sequence was collected from an adult in good health. The input for sequencing was peripheral blood, taken on day 0 of AZD1222 vaccination. The CDR3 loop reads CASSGRGGSNQPQHF. The DNA for the CDR3 is TGTGCCAGCAGCGGACGGGGGGGTAGCAATCAGCCCCAGCATTTT.